A single sample gave rise to the 20 T cell receptor beta chains below, sequenced in a study of blood T cell repertoires in COVID-19. Only in-frame clones appear in the TCRdb table, and some are missing; sequencing was by immunoSEQ multiplex PCR. The sample contains some 69,000 clones, about 88% of which appear only once. Material: peripheral blood. The receptors originated from a man in his 60s with acute or convalescent COVID-19.

The chain carries TRBV24-1 and TRBJ2-7; 10 nucleotides align to TRBD1. The germline gives CDR1 KGHDR, CDR2 SFDVKD. The CDR3 loop spans 16 amino acids. V was pared by 2 bases and J by 5 bases, with 8 bases of the junction left unmatched. CDR3 DNA sequence: TGTGCCACCAGTGATTCGAGACAGGGGGCTATGGACGAGCAGTACTTC. This encodes CATSDSRQGAMDEQYF.

This clone was observed once. The gene calls are TRBV6-5 and TRBJ2-1; TRBD2 agrees at 7 bases. The CDR3 runs 16 residues. The V segment lost 0 bases and the J segment 5 bases; nucleotides outside the gene matches: 7. Germline CDR1 and CDR2: MNHEY and SVGAGI. CDR3 in amino acids: CASSYSRGAGDNEQFF. In DNA, the CDR3 is TGTGCCAGCAGTTACTCGAGAGGTGCGGGGGACAATGAGCAGTTCTTC.

The chain carries TRBV29-1 and TRBJ2-2, with 7 bases fitting TRBD2. This CDR3 has 11 residues. V was clipped by 7 bases and J by 6 bases; unmatched bases: 2. Germline V gene sequence: CDR1 SQVTM, CDR2 ANQGSEA. The CDR3 spells CSGGGAGELFF. DNA of the CDR3: TGCAGCGGTGGGGGGGCCGGGGAGCTGTTTTTT.

The chain has TRBV3-1 (or the pseudogene TRBV3-2) and TRBJ1-2; tentative D call: TRBD1 (5 bases). Germline values: CDR1 LGHDT, CDR2 YNNKEL (reference sequence). The V end was cut by 4 bases, the J end by 9 bases, with 12 bases between. The CDR3 has 12 residues. The CDR3 bases are TGTGCCAGCAGCCGGGGGGGGTATAGCTACACCTTC. It specifies CASSRGGYSYTF.

This clone was seen a few times. In nucleotides, the CDR3 is TGTGCCAGCAGGGGACAGGTCAATCAGCCCCAGCATTTT. Residues: CASRGQVNQPQHF. The chain recombines TRBV2 with TRBJ1-5, with 8 bases identical to TRBD1. The CDR3 is 13 amino acids. Germline values: CDR1 SNHLY, CDR2 FYNNEI. Trimming took 6 bases from V and 3 from J; bases not matched to a gene: 1.

The chain has TRBV2 and TRBJ1-1; weak D call: TRBD1 (5 bases). CDR3 size: 14 residues. Trimming cost V 6 bases and J 2 bases, with 13 bases left between them. CDR1 and CDR2 (germline): SNHLY, FYNNEI. CDR3 sequence reads: CASSPGLANTEAFF. The CDR3 region has the DNA TGTGCCAGCAGCCCAGGGTTGGCAAACACTGAAGCTTTCTTT. Using reference TRBV2 and TRBJ1-1 for the parts outside the CDR3, the full variable domain is EPEVTQTPSHQVTQMGQEVILRCVPISNHLYFYWYRQILGQKVEFLVSFYNNEISEKSEIFDDQFSVERPDGSNFTLKIRSTKLEDSAMYFCASSPGLANTEAFFGQGTRLTVV.

The chain links TRBV13 to TRBJ1-3; D is perhaps TRBD1 (6 bases). From germline, CDR1 is PRHDT and CDR2 FYEKMQ (reference sequence). Trimming removed 4 bases at V and 0 bases at J, with 16 bases between. CDR3 length: 17 residues. The CDR3 region is CASSYRTRDNSGNTIYF. The CDR3 DNA reads TGTGCCAGCAGCTACCGAACCCGGGACAACTCTGGAAACACCATATATTTT.

The chain carries TRBV7-8 and TRBJ1-3; 8 positions match TRBD1. This CDR3 has 17 amino acids. CDR1 is SGHVS, CDR2 FQNEAQ, per germline. Trimming at V came to 2 bases and at J to 1 base, leaving 7 bases not matched to a gene. The CDR3, as DNA: TGTGCCAGCAGCTTAATGGGGCAGGGGGCTTCTGGAAACACCATATATTTT. As protein: CASSLMGQGASGNTIYF. Complete variable domain (other parts from reference TRBV7-8 and TRBJ1-3): GAGVSQSPRYKVAKRGQDVALRCDPISGHVSLFWYQQALGQGPEFLTYFQNEAQLDKSGLPSDRFFAERPEGSVSTLKIQRTQQEDSAVYLCASSLMGQGASGNTIYFGEGSWLTVV.

The chain has TRBV6-1 and TRBJ2-1; tentatively, D is TRBD2 (7 bases). The V end was cut by 4 bases, the J end by 1 base, with 17 bases between. This CDR3 spans 17 amino acids. Germline lookup yields CDR1 MNHNS and CDR2 SASEGT. The CDR3 nucleotides are TGTGCCAGCAGTGCAATTGCGGCGGGGGCGTCCTACAATGAGCAGTTCTTC. This encodes CASSAIAAGASYNEQFF.

V and J are TRBV15 and TRBJ1-5, with 7 bases lining up with TRBD1. The CDR3 is made up of 15 amino acids. The V gene end was trimmed by 4 bases and the J gene end by 5 bases; junction bases not matched to a gene: 8. Germline values: CDR1 LNHNV, CDR2 YYDKDF (reference sequence). The CDR3 here is CATSTNDRADQPQHF. In nucleotides, the CDR3 is TGTGCCACCAGCACTAACGACAGGGCGGATCAGCCCCAGCATTTT.

This rearrangement joins TRBV19 to TRBJ1-2; no clear D. In germline, CDR1 is LNHDA, CDR2 SQIVND (reference sequence). The V and J ends lost 1 base and 3 bases respectively, with 12 bases between them. The CDR3 length is 15 residues. The chain's CDR3 is CASSIVGGKDYGYTF. Written as DNA, the CDR3 is TGTGCCAGTAGTATAGTTGGCGGAAAAGACTATGGCTACACCTTC.

V is TRBV5-5 and J is TRBJ1-3, with TRBD1 matching 7 bases. CDR1 is SGHKS, CDR2 YYEKEE, per germline (reference sequence). The V segment lost 2 bases and the J segment 1 base; nucleotides outside the gene matches: 3. The CDR3 is made up of 15 amino acids. The CDR3 reads CASSLTGVSGNTIYF. In nucleotides, the CDR3 is TGTGCCAGCAGCTTAACAGGGGTATCTGGAAACACCATATATTTT.

This chain links TRBV5-6 with TRBJ2-1, with TRBD1 matching over 8 bases. Germline CDR1 reads SGHDT; CDR2 reads YYEEEE. This CDR3 region has 17 residues. V gave up 1 base and J gave up 8 bases; unmatched junction bases: 14. CDR3 bases: TGTGCCAGCAGCTTGTTTGCTTTGACAGGGGATCCCCATGAGCAGTTCTTC. Amino acid sequence: CASSLFALTGDPHEQFF.

The rearrangement joins TRBV13 to TRBJ1-3, with unresolved D. In germline, CDR1 is PRHDT, CDR2 FYEKMQ (reference sequence). The V and J ends lost 2 bases and 3 bases respectively, with 11 bases between them. This CDR3 has 15 residues. Here the CDR3 DNA reads TGTGCCAGCAGCTTATCCCGGACTCTTGGAAACACCATATATTTT. Protein product: CASSLSRTLGNTIYF.

J is TRBJ2-7 and V is TRBV7-9; no reliable D call. With 1 base removed from V and 0 bases from J, the gap between germline ends came to 10 bases. This CDR3 region has 15 residues. Germline V lookup: CDR1 SEHNR, CDR2 FQNEAQ (reference sequence). The chain's CDR3 is CASSLDPASSYEQYF. The CDR3 nucleotides read TGTGCCAGCAGCTTAGATCCCGCCAGCTCCTACGAGCAGTACTTC.

The CDR3 DNA follows: TGTGCCAGCAGCGTTCGACAGGGAGATGGCTACACCTTC. It specifies CASSVRQGDGYTF. V and J are TRBV9 and TRBJ1-2; 7 bases match TRBD1. The CDR3 extends over 13 amino acids. J lost 6 bases, V lost 2 bases, and 4 bases had no gene match. CDR1 SGDLS and CDR2 YYNGEE come from the germline V gene.

This clone is a singleton in its sample. The chain uses TRBV2 and TRBJ1-5; 10 nucleotides match TRBD1. The CDR3 length is 14 residues. Germline CDR1 is SNHLY and CDR2 is FYNNEI. The V gene end was trimmed by 6 bases and the J gene end by 4 bases; junction bases not matched to a gene: 3. This CDR3 is CASSRDRGNQPQHF. Written as DNA, the CDR3 is TGTGCCAGCAGCCGGGACAGGGGTAATCAGCCCCAGCATTTT.

The V call is TRBV9, the J call TRBJ1-3, with a tentative D call TRBD1 (6 bases). CDR3 size: 16 residues. Germline values: CDR1 SGDLS, CDR2 YYNGEE. Trimming removed 0 bases from V and 0 bases from J, with 10 bases in between. CDR3 loop: CASSVETGYSGNTIYF. Here the CDR3 DNA reads TGTGCCAGCAGCGTAGAGACAGGCTACTCTGGAAACACCATATATTTT.

The chain joins TRBV5-3 to TRBJ1-2; a possible D gene is TRBD1 (5 bases). TRBV5-3 is marked as an open reading frame, function uncertain. Trimming shortened V by 6 bases and J by 4 bases, and 19 bases separated the two germline ends. CDR3 length: 15 residues. Here the CDR3 reads CARIWGDMGIYGYTF. As DNA, the CDR3 is TGTGCCAGAATCTGGGGGGATATGGGAATCTATGGCTACACCTTC.

The chain employs TRBV7-3 and TRBJ2-2; D call uncertain. This CDR3 has 13 amino acids. V lost 8 bases and J lost 0, with 7 bases in between. Germline V gene lookup returns CDR1 SGHTA and CDR2 FQGTGA. The CDR3 coding sequence is TGTGCCAGCGCGCTACCGAACACCGGGGAGCTGTTTTTT. It yields the protein CASALPNTGELFF. The whole variable domain, filled in from reference TRBV7-3 and TRBJ2-2, reads GAGVSQTPSNKVTEKGKYVELRCDPISGHTALYWYRQSLGQGPEFLIYFQGTGAADDSGLPNDRFFAVRPEGSVSTLKIQRTERGDSAVYLCASALPNTGELFFGEGSRLTVL.